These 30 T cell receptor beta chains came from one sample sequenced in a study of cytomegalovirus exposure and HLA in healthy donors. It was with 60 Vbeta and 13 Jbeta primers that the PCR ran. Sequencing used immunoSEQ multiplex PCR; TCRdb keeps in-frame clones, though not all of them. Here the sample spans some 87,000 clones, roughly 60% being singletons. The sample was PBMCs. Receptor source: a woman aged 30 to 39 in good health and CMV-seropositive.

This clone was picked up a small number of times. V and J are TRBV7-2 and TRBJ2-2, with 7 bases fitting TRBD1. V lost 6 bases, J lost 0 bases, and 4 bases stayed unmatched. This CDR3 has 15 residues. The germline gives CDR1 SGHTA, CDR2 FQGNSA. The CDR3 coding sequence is TGTGCCAGCAGTTCGGGACAGACGAACACCGGGGAGCTGTTTTTT. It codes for CASSSGQTNTGELFF.

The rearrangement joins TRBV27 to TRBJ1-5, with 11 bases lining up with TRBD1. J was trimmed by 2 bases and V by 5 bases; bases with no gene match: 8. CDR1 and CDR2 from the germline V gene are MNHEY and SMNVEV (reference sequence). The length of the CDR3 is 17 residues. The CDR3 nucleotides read TGTGCCAGCAGTCCCCGGACAGGGGGCTTCGGCAATCAGCCCCAGCATTTT. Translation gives CASSPRTGGFGNQPQHF.

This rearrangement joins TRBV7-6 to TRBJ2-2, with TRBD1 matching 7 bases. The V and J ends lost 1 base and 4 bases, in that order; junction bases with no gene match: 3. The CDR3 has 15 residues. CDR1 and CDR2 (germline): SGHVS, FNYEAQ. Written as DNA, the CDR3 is TGTGCCAGCAGCTTAGTAGCAGGGGGCACCGGGGAGCTGTTTTTT. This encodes CASSLVAGGTGELFF.

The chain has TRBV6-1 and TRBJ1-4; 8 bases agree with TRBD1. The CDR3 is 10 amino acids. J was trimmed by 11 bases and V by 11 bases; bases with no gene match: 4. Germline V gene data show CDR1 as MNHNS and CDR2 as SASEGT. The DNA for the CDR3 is TGTGCCTCCGGGGACAGGAAACTGTTTTTT. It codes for CASGDRKLFF.

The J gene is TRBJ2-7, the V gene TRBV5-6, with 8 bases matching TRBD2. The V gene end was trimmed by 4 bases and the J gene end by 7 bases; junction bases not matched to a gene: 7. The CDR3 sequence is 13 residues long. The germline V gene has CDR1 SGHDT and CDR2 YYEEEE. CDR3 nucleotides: TGTGCCAGCAGCGTTGGACTAGCCGGAGAGCAGTACTTC. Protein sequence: CASSVGLAGEQYF.

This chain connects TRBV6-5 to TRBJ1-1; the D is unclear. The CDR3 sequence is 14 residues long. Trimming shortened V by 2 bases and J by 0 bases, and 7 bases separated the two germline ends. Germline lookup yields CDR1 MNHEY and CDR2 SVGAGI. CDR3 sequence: CASSYTSVNTEAFF. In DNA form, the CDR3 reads TGTGCCAGCAGTTACACATCTGTGAACACTGAAGCTTTCTTT.

Written as DNA, the CDR3 is TGCGCCAGCAGCCGAAACCGGGACATAATTAGCCCTGAAGCTTTCTTT. This codes for CASSRNRDIISPEAFF. This chain uses TRBV4-3 with TRBJ1-1, with D tentatively TRBD1 (6 bases). V was shortened by 4 bases and J by 6 bases, with 21 bases between the two germline ends. There are 16 residues in the CDR3. Looked up from germline, CDR1 is LGHNA and CDR2 is YSLEER.

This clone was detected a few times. The DNA of the CDR3 is TGTGCCAGCAGCTTAAGAGGAGGGAACACTGAAGCTTTCTTT. As protein: CASSLRGGNTEAFF. This chain joins TRBV11-1 and TRBJ1-1; no firm D call. V was shortened by 2 bases and J by 1 base, with 8 bases between the two germline ends. The CDR3 is 14 residues long. CDR1 SGHAT and CDR2 FQDESV come from the germline V gene (reference sequence).

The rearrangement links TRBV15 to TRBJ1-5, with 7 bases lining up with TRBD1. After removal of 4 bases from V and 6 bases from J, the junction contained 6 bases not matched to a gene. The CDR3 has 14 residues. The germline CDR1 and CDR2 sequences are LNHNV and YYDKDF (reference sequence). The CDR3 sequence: CATSNQGGFQPQHF. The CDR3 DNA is TGTGCCACCAGCAACCAGGGGGGCTTTCAGCCCCAGCATTTT.

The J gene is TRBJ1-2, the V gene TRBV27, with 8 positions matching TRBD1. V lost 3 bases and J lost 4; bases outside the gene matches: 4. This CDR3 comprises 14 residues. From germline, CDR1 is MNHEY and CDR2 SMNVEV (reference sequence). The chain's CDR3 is CASSLTGEVYGYTF. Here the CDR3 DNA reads TGTGCCAGCAGTTTGACAGGGGAGGTCTATGGCTACACCTTC.

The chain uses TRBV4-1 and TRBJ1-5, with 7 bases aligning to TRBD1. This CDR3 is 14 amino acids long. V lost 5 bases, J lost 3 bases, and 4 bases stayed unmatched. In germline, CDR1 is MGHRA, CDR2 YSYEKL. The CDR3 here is CASSFDRVNQPQHF. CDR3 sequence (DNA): TGCGCCAGCAGCTTCGACAGGGTCAATCAGCCCCAGCATTTT.

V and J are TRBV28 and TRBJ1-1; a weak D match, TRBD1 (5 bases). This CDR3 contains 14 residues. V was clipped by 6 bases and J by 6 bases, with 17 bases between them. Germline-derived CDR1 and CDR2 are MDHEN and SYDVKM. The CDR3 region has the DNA TGTGCCAGCAGCCCCTCTCGACAGAATTCTGAAGCTTTCTTT. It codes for CASSPSRQNSEAFF.

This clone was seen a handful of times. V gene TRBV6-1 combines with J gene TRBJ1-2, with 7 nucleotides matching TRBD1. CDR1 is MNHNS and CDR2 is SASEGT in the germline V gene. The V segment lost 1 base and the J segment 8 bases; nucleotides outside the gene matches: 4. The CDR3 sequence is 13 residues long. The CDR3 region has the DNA TGTGCCAGCAGTGAAGATACAGGGGACGGCTACACCTTC. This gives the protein CASSEDTGDGYTF.

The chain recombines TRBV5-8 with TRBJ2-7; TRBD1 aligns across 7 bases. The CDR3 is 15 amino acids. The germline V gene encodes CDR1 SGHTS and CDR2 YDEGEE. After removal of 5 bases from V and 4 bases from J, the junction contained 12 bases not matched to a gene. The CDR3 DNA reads TGTGCCAGCAGTAATGGACAGGTGGGGTTTTACGAGCAGTACTTC. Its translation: CASSNGQVGFYEQYF.

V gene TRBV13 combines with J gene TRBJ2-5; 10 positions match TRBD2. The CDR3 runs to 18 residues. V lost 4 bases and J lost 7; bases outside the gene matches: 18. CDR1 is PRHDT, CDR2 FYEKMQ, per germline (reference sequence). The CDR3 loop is CASSSQQTSGSPWGTQYF. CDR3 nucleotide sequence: TGTGCCAGCAGCTCCCAGCAGACTAGCGGGTCTCCCTGGGGGACCCAGTACTTC.

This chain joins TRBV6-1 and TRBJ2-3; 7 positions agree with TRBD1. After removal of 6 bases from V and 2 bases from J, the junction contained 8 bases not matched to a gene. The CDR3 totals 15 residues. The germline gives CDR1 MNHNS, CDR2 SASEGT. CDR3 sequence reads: CASSDRVGHTDTQYF. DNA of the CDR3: TGTGCCAGCAGCGACAGGGTGGGCCACACAGATACGCAGTATTTT.

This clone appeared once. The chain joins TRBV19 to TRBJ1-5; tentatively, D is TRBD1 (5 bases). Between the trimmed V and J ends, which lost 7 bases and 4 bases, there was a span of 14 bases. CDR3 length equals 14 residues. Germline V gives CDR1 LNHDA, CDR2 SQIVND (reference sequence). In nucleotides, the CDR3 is TGTGCCAGTAATAGTCAGGGAGGAAATCAGCCCCAGCATTTT. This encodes CASNSQGGNQPQHF.

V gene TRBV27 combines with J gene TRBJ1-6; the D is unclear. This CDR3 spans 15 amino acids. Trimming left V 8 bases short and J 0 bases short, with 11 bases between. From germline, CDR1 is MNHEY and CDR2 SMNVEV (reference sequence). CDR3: CASAPPSSYNSPLHF. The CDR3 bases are TGTGCCAGCGCTCCCCCGAGCTCCTATAATTCACCCCTCCACTTT.

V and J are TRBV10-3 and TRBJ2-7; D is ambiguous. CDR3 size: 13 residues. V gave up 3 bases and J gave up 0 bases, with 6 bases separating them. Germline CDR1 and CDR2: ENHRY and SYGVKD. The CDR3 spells CAISDLSSYEQYF. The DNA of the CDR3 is TGTGCCATCAGTGACCTGAGCTCCTACGAGCAGTACTTC.

CDR3 bases: TGTGCCAGCAGCGTAGGACAGCAAGAGACCCAGTACTTC. Its protein is CASSVGQQETQYF. The chain couples TRBV9 to TRBJ2-5; D is possibly TRBD1 (5 bases). This CDR3 contains 13 residues. V lost 0 bases and J lost 2, with 5 bases in between. Germline V gives CDR1 SGDLS, CDR2 YYNGEE.

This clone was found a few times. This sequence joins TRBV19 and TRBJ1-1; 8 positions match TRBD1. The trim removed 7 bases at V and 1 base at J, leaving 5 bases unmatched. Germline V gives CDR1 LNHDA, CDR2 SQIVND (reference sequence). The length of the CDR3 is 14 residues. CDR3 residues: CASTLGTGNTEAFF. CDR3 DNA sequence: TGTGCCAGTACTCTTGGGACAGGGAACACTGAAGCTTTCTTT. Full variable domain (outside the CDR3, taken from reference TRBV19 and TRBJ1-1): DGGITQSPKYLFRKEGQNVTLSCEQNLNHDAMYWYRQDPGQGLRLIYYSQIVNDFQKGDIAEGYSVSREKKESFPLTVTSAQKNPTAFYLCASTLGTGNTEAFFGQGTRLTVV.

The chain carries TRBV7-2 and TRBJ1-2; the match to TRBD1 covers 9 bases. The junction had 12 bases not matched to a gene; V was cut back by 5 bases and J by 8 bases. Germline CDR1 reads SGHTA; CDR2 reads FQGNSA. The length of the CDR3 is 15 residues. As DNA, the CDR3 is TGTGCCAGCAGCCCAGGGACAGGGTTAACGGGGGGCTACACCTTC. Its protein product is CASSPGTGLTGGYTF.

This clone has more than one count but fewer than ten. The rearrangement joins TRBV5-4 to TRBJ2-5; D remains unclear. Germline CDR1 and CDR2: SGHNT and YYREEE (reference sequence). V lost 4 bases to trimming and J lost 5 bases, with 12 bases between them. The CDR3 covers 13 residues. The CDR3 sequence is CASSISSLETQYF. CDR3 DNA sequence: TGTGCCAGCAGCATAAGTAGCCTGGAGACCCAGTACTTC. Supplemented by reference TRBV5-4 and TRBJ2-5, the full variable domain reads ETGVTQSPTHLIKTRGQQVTLRCSSQSGHNTVSWYQQALGQGPQFIFQYYREEENGRGNFPPRFSGLQFPNYSSELNVNALELDDSALYLCASSISSLETQYFGPGTRLLVL.

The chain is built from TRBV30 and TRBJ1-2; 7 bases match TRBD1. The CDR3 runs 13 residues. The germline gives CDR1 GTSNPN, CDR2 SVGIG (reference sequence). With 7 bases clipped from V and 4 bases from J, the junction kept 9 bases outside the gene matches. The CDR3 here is CASHWAGGYGYTF. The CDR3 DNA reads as TGTGCCTCCCATTGGGCAGGGGGCTATGGCTACACCTTC.

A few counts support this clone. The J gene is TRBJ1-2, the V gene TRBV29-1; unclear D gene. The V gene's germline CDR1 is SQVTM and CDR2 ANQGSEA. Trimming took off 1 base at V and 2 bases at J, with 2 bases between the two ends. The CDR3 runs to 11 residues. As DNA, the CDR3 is TGCAGCGTTGAAGCGAACTATGGCTACACCTTC. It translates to CSVEANYGYTF. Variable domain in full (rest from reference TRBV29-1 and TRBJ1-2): SAVISQKPSRDICQRGTSLTIQCQVDSQVTMMFWYRQQPGQSLTLIATANQGSEATYESGFVIDKFPISRPNLTFSTLTVSNMSPEDSSIYLCSVEANYGYTFGSGTRLTVV.

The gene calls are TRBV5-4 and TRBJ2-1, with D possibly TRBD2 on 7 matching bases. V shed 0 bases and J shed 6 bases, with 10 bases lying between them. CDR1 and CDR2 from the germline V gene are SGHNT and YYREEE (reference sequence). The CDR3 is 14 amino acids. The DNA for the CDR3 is TGTGCCAGCAGCTTGGCCGGGGGGCTCAATGAGCAGTTCTTC. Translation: CASSLAGGLNEQFF.

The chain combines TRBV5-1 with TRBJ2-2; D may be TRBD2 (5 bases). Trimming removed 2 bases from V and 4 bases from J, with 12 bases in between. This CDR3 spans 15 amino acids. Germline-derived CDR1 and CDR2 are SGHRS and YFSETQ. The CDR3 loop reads CASSFEGSGTGELFF. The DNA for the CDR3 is TGCGCCAGCAGCTTCGAGGGTTCGGGCACCGGGGAGCTGTTTTTT.

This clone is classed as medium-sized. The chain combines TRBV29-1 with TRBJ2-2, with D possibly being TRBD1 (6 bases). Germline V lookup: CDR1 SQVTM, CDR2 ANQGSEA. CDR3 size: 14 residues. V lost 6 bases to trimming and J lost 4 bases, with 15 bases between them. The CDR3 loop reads CSVRTALPTGELFF. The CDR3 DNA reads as TGCAGCGTACGGACAGCGCTGCCCACCGGGGAGCTGTTTTTT.

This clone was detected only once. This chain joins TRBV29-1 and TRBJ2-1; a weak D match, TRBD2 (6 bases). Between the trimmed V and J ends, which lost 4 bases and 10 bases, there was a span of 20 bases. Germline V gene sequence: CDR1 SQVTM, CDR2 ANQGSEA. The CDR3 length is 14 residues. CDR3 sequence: CSVAGTGGRGEQFF. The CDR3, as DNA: TGCAGCGTTGCCGGGACTGGGGGTCGGGGGGAGCAGTTCTTC.

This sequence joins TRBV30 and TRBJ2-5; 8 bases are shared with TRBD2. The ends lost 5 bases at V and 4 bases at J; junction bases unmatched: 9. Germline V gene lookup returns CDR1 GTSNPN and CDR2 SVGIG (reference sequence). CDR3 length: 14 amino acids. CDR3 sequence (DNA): TGTGCCTGGTCCTGGTCGGGGGGGCGAGAGACCCAGTACTTC. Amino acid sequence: CAWSWSGGRETQYF.